This T cell receptor (beta chain) emerged from a study of cytomegalovirus exposure and HLA in healthy donors. Findings and limits, study-wide: In a later analysis, TCR beta V- and J-gene trimming showed a link to a missense DCLRE1C variant. The HLA-A and HLA-B alleles of most subjects were reportedly predicted accurately from TCR beta sequences. The analysis excluded some indistinguishable V segments, including TRBV6-2 and TRBV6-3.

V was clipped by 4 bases and J by 0 bases; unmatched bases: 2. Germline V gives CDR1 MRHNA, CDR2 SNTAGT. CDR3 length equals 16 residues. Turning to this clone: Its antigen is currently unknown.

13 Jbeta primers and 60 Vbeta primers were used for the PCR. The repertoire was sequenced with immunoSEQ multiplex PCR; TCRdb's copy has only in-frame clones and lacks some. The table includes about 160,000 clones, more than 75% detected once. The chain combines TRBV6-4 with TRBJ2-2, with TRBD2 matching over 10 bases. The material sequenced was PBMCs. The TCR originated in a young man in good health and CMV-seropositive. Written as DNA, the CDR3 is TGTGCCAGCAGTGGGCTAGCGGGGGCGAACACCGGGGAGCTGTTTTTT. Its translation: CASSGLAGANTGELFF.